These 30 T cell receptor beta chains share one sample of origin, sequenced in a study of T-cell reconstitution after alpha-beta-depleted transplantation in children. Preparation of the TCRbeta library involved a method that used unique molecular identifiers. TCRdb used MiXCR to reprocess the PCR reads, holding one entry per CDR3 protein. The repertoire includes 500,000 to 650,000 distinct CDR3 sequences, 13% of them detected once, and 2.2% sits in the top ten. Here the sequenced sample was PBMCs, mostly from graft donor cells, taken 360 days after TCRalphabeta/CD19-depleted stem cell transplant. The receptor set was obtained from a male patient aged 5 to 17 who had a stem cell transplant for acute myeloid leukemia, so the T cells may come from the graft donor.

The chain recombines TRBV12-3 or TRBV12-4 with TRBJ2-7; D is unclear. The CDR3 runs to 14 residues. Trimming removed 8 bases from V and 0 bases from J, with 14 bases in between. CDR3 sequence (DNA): TGTGCCAGCCGCACCGGGCACTCCTCCTACGAGCAGTACTTC. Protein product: CASRTGHSSYEQYF.

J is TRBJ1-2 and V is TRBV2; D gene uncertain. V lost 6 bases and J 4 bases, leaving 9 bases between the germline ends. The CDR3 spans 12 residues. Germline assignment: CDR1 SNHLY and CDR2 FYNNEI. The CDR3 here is CASRPQAYGYTF. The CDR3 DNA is TGTGCCAGCAGGCCTCAGGCCTATGGCTACACCTTC.

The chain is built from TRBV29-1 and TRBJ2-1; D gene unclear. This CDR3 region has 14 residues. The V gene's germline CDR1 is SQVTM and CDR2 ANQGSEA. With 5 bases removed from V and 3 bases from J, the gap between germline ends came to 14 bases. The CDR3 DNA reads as TGCAGCGTTCTGGGGTCTTCAAACTACAATGAGCAGTTCTTC. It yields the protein CSVLGSSNYNEQFF.

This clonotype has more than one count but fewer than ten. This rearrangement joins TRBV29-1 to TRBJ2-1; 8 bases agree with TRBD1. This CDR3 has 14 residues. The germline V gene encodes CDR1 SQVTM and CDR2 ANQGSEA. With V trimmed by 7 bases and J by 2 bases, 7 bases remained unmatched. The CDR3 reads CSGTQGAAYNEQFF. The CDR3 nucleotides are TGCAGCGGGACGCAGGGGGCGGCCTACAATGAGCAGTTCTTC.

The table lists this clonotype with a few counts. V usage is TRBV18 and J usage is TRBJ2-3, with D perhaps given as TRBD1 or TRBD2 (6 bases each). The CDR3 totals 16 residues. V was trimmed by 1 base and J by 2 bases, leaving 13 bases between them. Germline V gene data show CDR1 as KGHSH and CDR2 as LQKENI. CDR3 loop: CASSPLTGTSTDTQYF. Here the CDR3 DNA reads TGTGCCAGCTCACCACTTACAGGGACTTCCACAGATACGCAGTATTTT.

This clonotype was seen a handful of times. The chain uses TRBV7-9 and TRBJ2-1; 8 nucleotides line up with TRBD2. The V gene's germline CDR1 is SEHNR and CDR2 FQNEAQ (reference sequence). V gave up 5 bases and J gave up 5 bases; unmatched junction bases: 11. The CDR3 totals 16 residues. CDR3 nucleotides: TGTGCCAGCAGCCCTCGCAAAGCGGGAGTCAACAATGAGCAGTTCTTC. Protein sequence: CASSPRKAGVNNEQFF.

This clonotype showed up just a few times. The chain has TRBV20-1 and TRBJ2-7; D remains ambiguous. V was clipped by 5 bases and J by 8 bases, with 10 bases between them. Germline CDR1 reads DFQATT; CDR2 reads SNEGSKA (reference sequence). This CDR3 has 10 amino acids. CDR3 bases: TGCAGTGCTTCACTCACGCAGCAGTACTTC. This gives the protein CSASLTQQYF.

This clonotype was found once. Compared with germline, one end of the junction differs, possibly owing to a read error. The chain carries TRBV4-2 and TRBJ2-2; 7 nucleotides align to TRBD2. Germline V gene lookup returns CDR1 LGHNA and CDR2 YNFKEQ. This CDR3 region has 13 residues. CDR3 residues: CAISPRGAGELFF. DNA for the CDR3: TGTGCCATCAGCCCCCGGGGGGCCGGGGAGCTGTTTTTT.

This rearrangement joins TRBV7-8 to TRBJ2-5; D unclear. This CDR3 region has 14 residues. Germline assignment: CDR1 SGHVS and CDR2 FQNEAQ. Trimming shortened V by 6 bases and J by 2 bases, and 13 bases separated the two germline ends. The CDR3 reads CASRGMGQQETQYF. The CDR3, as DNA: TGTGCCAGCAGGGGGATGGGCCAGCAAGAGACCCAGTACTTC.

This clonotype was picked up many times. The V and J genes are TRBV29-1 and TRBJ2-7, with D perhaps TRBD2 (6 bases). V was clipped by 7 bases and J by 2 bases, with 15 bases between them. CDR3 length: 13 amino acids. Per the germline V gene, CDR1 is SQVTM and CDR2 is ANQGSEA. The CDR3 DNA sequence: TGCAGCGGACGAGCGGGCTCCGCCTACGAGCAGTACTTC. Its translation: CSGRAGSAYEQYF.

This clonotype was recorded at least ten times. The CDR3 DNA reads TGCAGTGCCGAATCCCCTAGCGGGATCACCCTCCACTACGAGCAGTACTTC. Translating it yields CSAESPSGITLHYEQYF. The V gene is TRBV20-1, the J gene TRBJ2-7; TRBD2 matches 9 bases. With V trimmed by 6 bases and J by 3 bases, 18 bases remained unmatched. This CDR3 comprises 17 residues. CDR1 is DFQATT and CDR2 is SNEGSKA in the germline V gene (reference sequence).

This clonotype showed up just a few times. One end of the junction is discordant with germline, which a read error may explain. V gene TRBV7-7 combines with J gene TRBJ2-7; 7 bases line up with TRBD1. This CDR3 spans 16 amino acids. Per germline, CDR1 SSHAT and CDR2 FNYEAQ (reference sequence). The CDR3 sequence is CASSAGTGVRPYEQYF. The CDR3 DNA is TGTGCTAGCAGCGCCGGTACAGGGGTCAGGCCCTACGAGCAGTACTTC.

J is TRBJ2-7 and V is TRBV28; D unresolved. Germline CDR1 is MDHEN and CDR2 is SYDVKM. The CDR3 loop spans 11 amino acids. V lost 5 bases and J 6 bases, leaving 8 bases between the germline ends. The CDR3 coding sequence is TGTGCCAGCAGTCAACCCAGCGAGCAGTACTTC. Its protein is CASSQPSEQYF.

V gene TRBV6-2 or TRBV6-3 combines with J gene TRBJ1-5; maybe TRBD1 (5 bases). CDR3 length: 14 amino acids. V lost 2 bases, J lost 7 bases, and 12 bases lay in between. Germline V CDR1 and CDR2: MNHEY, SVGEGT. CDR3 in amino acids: CASSYDGGWQPQHF. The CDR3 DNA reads TGTGCCAGCAGTTACGACGGGGGATGGCAGCCCCAGCATTTT.

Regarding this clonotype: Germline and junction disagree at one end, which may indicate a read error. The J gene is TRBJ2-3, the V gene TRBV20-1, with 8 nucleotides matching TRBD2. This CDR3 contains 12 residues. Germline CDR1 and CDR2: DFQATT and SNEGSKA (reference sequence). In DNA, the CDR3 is TGCAGTGGCGGGGGGAACACAGACACGCAGTATTTT. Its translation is CSGGGNTDTQYF.

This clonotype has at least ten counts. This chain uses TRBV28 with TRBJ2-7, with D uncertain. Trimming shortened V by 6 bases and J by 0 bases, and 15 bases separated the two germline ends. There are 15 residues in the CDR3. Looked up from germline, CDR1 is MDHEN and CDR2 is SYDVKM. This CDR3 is CASRFPTPSSYEQYF. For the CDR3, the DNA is TGTGCCAGCAGGTTCCCGACGCCTTCCTCCTACGAGCAGTACTTC.

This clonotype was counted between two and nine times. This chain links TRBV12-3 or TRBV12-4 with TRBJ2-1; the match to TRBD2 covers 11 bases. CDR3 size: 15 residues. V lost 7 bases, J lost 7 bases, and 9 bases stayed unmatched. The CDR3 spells CASTWGSGRANEQFF. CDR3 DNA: TGTGCCAGCACCTGGGGTAGCGGGAGGGCAAATGAGCAGTTCTTC.

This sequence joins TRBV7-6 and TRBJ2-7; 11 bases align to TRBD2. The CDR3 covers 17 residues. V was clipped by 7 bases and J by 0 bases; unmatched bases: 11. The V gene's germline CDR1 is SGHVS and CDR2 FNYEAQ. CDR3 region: CASTNIGTSGPSYEQYF. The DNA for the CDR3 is TGTGCCAGCACCAACATAGGGACTAGCGGCCCCTCCTACGAGCAGTACTTC.

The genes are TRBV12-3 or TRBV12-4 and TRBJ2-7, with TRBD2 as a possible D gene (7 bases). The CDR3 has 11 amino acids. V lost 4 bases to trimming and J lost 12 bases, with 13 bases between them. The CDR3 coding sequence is TGTGCCAGCAGTTGGGGGGGCAGGGCGTACTTC. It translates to CASSWGGRAYF.

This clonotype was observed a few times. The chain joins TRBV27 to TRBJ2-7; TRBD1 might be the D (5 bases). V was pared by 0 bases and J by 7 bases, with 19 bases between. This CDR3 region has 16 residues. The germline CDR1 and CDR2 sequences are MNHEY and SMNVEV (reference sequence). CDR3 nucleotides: TGTGCCAGCAGTTTATCGGCAGGGATCCCCCGCGTGGAGCAGTACTTC. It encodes CASSLSAGIPRVEQYF.

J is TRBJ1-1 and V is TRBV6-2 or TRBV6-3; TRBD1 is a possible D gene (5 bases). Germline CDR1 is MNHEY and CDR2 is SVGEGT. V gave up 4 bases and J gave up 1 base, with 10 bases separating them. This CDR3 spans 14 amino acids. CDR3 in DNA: TGTGCCAGCAGTTTATATACAGGGAACACTGAAGCTTTCTTT. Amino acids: CASSLYTGNTEAFF.

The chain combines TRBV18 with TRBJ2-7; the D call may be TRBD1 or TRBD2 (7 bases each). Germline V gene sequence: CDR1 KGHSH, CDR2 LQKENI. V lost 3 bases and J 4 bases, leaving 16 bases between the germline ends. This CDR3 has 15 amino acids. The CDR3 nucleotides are TGTGCCAGCTCACCGTTGACAGGGAGGGAGTACGAGCAGTACTTC. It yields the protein CASSPLTGREYEQYF.

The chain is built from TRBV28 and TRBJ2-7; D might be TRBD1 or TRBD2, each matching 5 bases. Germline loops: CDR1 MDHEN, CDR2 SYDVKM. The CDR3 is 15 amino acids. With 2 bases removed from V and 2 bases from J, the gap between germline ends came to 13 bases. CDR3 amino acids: CASSLGDLRTYEQYF. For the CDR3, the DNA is TGTGCCAGCAGTTTAGGGGACCTACGGACCTACGAGCAGTACTTC.

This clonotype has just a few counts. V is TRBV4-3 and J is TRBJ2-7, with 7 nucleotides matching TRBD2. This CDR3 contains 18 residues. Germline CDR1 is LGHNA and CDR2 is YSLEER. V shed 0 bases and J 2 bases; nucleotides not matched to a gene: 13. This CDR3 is CASSQDMRESTLTYEQYF. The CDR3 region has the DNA TGCGCCAGCAGCCAAGATATGCGGGAGAGTACCCTAACCTACGAGCAGTACTTC.

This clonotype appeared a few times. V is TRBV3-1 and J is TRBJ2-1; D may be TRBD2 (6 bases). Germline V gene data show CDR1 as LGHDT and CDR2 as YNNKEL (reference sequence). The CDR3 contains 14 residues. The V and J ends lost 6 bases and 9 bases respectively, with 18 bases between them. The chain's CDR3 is CASRCGVRWGEQFF. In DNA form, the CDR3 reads TGTGCCAGCAGATGCGGGGTTAGATGGGGTGAGCAGTTCTTC.

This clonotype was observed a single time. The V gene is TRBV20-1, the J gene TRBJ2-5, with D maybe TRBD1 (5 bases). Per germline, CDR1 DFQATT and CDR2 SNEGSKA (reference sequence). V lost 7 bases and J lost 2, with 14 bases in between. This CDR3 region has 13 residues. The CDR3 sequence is CSGIRQSQETQYF. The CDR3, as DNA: TGCAGTGGGATTCGACAGTCTCAAGAGACCCAGTACTTC.

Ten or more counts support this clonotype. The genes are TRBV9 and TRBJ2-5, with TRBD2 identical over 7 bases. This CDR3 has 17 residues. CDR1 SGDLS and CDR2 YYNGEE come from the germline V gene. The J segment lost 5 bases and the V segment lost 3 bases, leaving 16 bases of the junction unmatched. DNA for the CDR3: TGTGCCAGCAGCGAGACCCCTTCGGGAGGCCCAGGCGAGACCCAGTACTTC. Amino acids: CASSETPSGGPGETQYF.

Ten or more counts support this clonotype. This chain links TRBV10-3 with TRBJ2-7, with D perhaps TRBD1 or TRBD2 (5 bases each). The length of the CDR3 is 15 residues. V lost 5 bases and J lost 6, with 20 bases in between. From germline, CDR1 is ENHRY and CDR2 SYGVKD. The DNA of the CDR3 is TGTGCCATCAGTCCCGGGACCCGGTTGGGGGTCGAGCAGTACTTC. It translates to CAISPGTRLGVEQYF.

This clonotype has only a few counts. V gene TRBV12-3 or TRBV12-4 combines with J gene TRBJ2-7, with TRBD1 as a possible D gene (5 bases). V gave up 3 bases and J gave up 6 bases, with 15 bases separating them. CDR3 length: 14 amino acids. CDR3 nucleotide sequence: TGTGCCAGCAGTTTTTCTCCCTCAGGGTTCGAGCAGTACTTC. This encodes CASSFSPSGFEQYF.

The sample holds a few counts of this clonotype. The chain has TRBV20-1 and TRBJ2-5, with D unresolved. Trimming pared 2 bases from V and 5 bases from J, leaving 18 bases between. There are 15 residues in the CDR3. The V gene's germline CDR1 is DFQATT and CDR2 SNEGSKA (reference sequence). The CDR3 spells CSARPPTMRRETQYF. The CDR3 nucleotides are TGCAGTGCTAGACCGCCGACCATGCGGCGGGAGACCCAGTACTTC.